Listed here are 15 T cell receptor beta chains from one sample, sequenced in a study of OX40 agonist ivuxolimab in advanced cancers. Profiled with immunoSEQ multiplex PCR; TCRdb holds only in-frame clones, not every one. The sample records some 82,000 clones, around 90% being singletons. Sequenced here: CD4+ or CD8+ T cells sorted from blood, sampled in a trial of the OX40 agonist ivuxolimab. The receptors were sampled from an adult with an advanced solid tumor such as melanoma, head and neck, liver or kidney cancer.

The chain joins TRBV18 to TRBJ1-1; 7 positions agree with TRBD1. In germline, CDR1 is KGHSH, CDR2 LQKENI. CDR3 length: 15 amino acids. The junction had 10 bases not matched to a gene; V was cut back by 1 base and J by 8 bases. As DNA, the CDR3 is TGTGCCAGCTCACCACTACAGGGGTCCGGAGGGGAAGCTTTCTTT. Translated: CASSPLQGSGGEAFF.

The CDR3 DNA reads as TGTGCCAGCAGTCTATTGACTAGCCCCTACAATGAGCAGTTCTTC. This gives the protein CASSLLTSPYNEQFF. The chain combines TRBV2 with TRBJ2-1, with TRBD2 matching over 7 bases. CDR3 length: 15 residues. The junction had 6 bases not matched to a gene; V was cut back by 5 bases and J by 2 bases. Germline V lookup: CDR1 SNHLY, CDR2 FYNNEI. Supplemented by reference TRBV2 and TRBJ2-1, the full variable domain reads EPEVTQTPSHQVTQMGQEVILRCVPISNHLYFYWYRQILGQKVEFLVSFYNNEISEKSEIFDDQFSVERPDGSNFTLKIRSTKLEDSAMYFCASSLLTSPYNEQFFGPGTRLTVL.

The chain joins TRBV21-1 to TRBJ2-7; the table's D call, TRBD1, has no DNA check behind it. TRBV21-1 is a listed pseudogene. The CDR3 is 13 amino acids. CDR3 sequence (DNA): TGTGCCAGCAGCAAAAGTCAGTCCTACGAGCAGTACTTC. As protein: CASSKSQSYEQYF.

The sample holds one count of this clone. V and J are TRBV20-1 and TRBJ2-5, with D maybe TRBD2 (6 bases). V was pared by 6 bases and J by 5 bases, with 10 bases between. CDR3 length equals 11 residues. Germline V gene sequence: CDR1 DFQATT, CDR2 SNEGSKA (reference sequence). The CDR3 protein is CSALGRETQYF. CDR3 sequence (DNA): TGCAGTGCCTTAGGGAGGGAGACCCAGTACTTC.

CDR3 residues: CASTRLAGVGEQYF. In nucleotides, the CDR3 is TGTGCCAGCACTCGCCTAGCGGGAGTCGGCGAGCAGTACTTC. The chain is built from TRBV6-4 and TRBJ2-7; 10 bases agree with TRBD2. Germline-derived CDR1 and CDR2 are MRHNA and SNTAGT. The CDR3 has 14 amino acids. V lost 7 bases to trimming and J lost 6 bases; unmatched junction nucleotides: 9.

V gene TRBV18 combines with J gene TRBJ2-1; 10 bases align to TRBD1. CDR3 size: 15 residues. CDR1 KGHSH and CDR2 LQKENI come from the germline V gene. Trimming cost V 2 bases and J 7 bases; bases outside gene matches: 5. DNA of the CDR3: TGTGCCAGCTCACCAAGACAGGGGGCGGAGAATGAGCAGTTCTTC. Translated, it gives CASSPRQGAENEQFF.

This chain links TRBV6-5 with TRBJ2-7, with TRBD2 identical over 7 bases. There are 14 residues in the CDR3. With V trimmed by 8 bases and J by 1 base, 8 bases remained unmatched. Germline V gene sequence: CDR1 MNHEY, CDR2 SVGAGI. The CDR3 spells CASYQVGGSYEQYF. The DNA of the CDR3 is TGTGCCAGCTACCAGGTCGGGGGGTCCTACGAGCAGTACTTC.

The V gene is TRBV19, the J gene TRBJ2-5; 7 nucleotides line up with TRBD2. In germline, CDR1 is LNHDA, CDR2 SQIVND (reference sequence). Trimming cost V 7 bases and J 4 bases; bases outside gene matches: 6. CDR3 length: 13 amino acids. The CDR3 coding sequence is TGTGCCAGTAACAATGGGAGGGGAGAGACCCAGTACTTC. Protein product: CASNNGRGETQYF.

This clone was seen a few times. CDR3 in amino acids: CAWNRGRSESTEAFF. CDR3 DNA sequence: TGTGCCTGGAATCGAGGGAGGAGTGAGAGCACTGAAGCTTTCTTT. This rearrangement joins TRBV30 to TRBJ1-1; D is unresolved. This CDR3 is built from 15 residues. V dropped 4 bases and J dropped 4 bases, with 19 bases sitting between them. Germline CDR1 and CDR2: GTSNPN and SVGIG (reference sequence). Drawing the rest from reference TRBV30 and TRBJ1-1, the complete variable domain is SQTIHQWPATLVQPVGSPLSLECTVEGTSNPNLYWYRQAAGRGLQLLFYSVGIGQISSEVPQNLSASRPQDRQFILSSKKLLLSDSGFYLCAWNRGRSESTEAFFGQGTRLTVV.

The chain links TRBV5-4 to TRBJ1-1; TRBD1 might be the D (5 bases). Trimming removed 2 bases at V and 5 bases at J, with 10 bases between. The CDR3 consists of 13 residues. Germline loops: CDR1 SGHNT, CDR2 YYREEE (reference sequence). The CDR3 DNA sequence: TGTGCCAGCAGCTTTAAACGGGGGACTGAAGCTTTCTTT. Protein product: CASSFKRGTEAFF.

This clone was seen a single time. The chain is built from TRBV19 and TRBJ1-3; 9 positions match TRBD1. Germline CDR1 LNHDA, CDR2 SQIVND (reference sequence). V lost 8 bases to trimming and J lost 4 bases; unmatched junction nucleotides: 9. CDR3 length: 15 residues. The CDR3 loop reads CASAPSGTGGNTIYF. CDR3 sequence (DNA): TGTGCCAGTGCACCCTCCGGGACAGGGGGAAACACCATATATTTT.

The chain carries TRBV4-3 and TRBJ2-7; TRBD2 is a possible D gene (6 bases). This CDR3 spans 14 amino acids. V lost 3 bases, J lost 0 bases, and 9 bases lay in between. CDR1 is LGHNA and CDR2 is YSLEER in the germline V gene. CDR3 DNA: TGCGCCAGCAGCCATCGGGACTCCTCCTACGAGCAGTACTTC. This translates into CASSHRDSSYEQYF.

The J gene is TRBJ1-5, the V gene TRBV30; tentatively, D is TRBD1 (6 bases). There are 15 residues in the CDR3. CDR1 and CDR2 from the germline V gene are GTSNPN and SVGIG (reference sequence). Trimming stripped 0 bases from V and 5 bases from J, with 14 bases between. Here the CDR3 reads CAWSVDGQTYQPQHF. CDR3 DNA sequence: TGTGCCTGGAGTGTTGACGGACAGACATATCAGCCCCAGCATTTT.

In nucleotides, the CDR3 is TGTGCCAGCAGCCCCCCAAAGGGCCCGCGGTCTGGAAACACCATATATTTT. Protein product: CASSPPKGPRSGNTIYF. The rearrangement joins TRBV4-2 to TRBJ1-3; D uncertain. Looked up from germline, CDR1 is LGHNA and CDR2 is YNFKEQ. The V gene lost 4 bases and the J gene lost 1 base, with 17 bases spanning the gap. The CDR3 loop spans 17 amino acids.

The CDR3 loop is CATGIGLAYEQYF. The CDR3 DNA follows: TGTGCCACCGGTATCGGACTAGCCTACGAGCAGTACTTC. This chain uses TRBV28 with TRBJ2-7; 7 bases align to TRBD2. V gave up 10 bases and J gave up 2 bases; unmatched junction bases: 8. Germline V CDR1 and CDR2: MDHEN, SYDVKM. This CDR3 has 13 residues.